This T cell receptor beta chain derives from a study of T cells after yellow fever vaccination. This clonotype showed up many times. Its specificity is unknown. One entry per CDR3 protein, called by TCRdb with MiXCR from the 5' RACE reads. The sample has 28,000 or so distinct CDR3 sequences; approximately 4.4% are singletons. Study conclusions and caveats: The appearance of a small share of clonotypes in both CD4 and CD8 compartments was observed. The bulk population could contribute abundant contaminating clonotypes to FACS-sorted repertoires.

V gave up 4 bases and J gave up 7 bases, with 6 bases separating them. Looked up from germline, CDR1 is SGHTS and CDR2 is YDEGEE. The CDR3 length is 11 residues. The TCR sequence derives from a man aged 30-40 years who received the YFV17D yellow fever vaccine. The V gene is TRBV5-8, the J gene TRBJ2-1; D remains ambiguous. This material consisted of CD8+ T cells sorted from PBMCs, taken 5 days after the yellow fever booster vaccination. The CDR3 loop reads CASSPTNEQFF. CDR3 nucleotides: TGTGCCAGCAGCCCCACTAATGAGCAGTTCTTC.